Below, one TCR beta chain is given with its context. What it binds is unknown. The primer mix had 60 Vbeta and 13 Jbeta primers. Only in-frame clones appear in the TCRdb table, and some are missing; sequencing was by immunoSEQ multiplex PCR. This sample has about 140,000 clones, with more than 60% found just once. This sample stems from a study of cytomegalovirus exposure and HLA in healthy donors. Whole-study context: The Caucasian-associated ancestry cluster contained 65% to 85% of the approximately 400 genotyped donors.

The germline V gene encodes CDR1 SGHTA and CDR2 FQGTGA. The V and J ends lost 5 bases and 4 bases, in that order; junction bases with no gene match: 12. CDR3 size: 16 residues. Study results and limitations: Some V segments, including TRBV6-2 and TRBV6-3, were excluded as indistinguishable. Presence/absence analysis assumed near-uniform sequencing depth across donors.

The clonotype originates from a female donor in good health and CMV-seronegative. What was sequenced was PBMCs. The V and J genes are TRBV7-3 and TRBJ1-2; TRBD1 matches 8 bases. The CDR3, as DNA: TGTGCCAGCAGCCCAAACCCTGGACAGGGTAGCTATGGCTACACCTTC. Its protein product is CASSPNPGQGSYGYTF.